The TCR beta chain described here comes from a study of blood T cells in healthy people across ages. In its sample, this clonotype was seen a few times. This CDR3 is 15 amino acids long. V dropped 2 bases and J dropped 3; count of bases not matched to a gene: 6. Germline V gives CDR1 MDHEN, CDR2 SYDVKM. Alongside a J-beta primer mix, a sample-barcoded 5' primer served in a second PCR lasting about 6 to 12 cycles. A single record per CDR3 protein comes from TCRdb applying MiXCR to the 5' RACE reads. Among 780,000 or so distinct CDR3 sequences listed, roughly three fifths were seen once. This clonotype originated in a man aged 35-49 years in good health. V is TRBV28 and J is TRBJ2-5; 7 bases map to TRBD2. Specimen: blood. CDR3 DNA: TGTGCCAGCAGTTTAGTGGGACTAAAGGAAGAGACCCAGTACTTC. Translation gives CASSLVGLKEETQYF.